The clone carrying this T cell receptor (delta chain) was seen many times. Antigen unknown. TCRdb has a much larger clone's protein, which differs at residue 11 from the translation of this DNA, likely because of a read error; what is shown is the protein translated from the DNA. The data derive from a study of γδ T cells in repeated Plasmodium falciparum infection. Study details: Malaria-naive adults were infected with P. falciparum NF54 four times over around 600 days. Malian samples came from no-transmission periods or across acute febrile malaria episodes. Study results and limitations: Vdelta2-negative gammadelta repertoires appeared less diverse and less shared in Malian than Australian children. Waves of new clonotype selection appeared after repeated controlled infections in Vdelta2-negative, largely Vdelta1+, gammadelta T cells.

The CDR3 runs to 18 residues. Germline CDR1 TSWWSYY, CDR2 QGS. V dropped 3 bases and J dropped 6 bases, with 26 bases sitting between them. Flow sorting of PBMC yielded separate Vgamma9/Vdelta2+ and Vdelta2-negative gammadelta T cell populations for bulk repertoire analysis. TCRdb reanalysed the multiplex PCR reads with CATT. The sample includes roughly 93,000 delta-chain clones, 1.4% of them seen just once. The chain combines TRDV1 with TRDJ1, with TRDD3 as a possible D gene (5 bases). The clonotype comes from a pool of human donors (malaria-infected and uninfected, not separated). The sequenced sample consisted of gamma-delta T cells from blood. CDR3 sequence: CALGDRDGRGVIGYKLIF. CDR3 sequence (DNA): TGTGCTCTTGGGGACAGGGACGGAAGGGGGGTAATCGGGTATAAACTCATCTTT.